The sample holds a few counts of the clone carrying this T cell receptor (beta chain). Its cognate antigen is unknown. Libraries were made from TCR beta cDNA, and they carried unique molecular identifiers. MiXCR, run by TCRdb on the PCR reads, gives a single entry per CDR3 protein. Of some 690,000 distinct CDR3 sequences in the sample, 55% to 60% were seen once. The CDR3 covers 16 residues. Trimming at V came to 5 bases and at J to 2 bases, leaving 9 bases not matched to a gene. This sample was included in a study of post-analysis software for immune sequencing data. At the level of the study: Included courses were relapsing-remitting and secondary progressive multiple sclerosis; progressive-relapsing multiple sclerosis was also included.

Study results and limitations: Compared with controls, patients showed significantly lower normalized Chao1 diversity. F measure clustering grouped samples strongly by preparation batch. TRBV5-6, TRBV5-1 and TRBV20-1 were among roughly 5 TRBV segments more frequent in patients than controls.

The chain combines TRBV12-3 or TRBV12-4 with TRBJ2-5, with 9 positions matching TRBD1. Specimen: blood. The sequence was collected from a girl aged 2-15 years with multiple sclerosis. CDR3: CASSKEDRGGQETQYF. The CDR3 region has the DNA TGTGCCAGCAGTAAAGAGGACAGGGGCGGGCAAGAGACCCAGTACTTC.